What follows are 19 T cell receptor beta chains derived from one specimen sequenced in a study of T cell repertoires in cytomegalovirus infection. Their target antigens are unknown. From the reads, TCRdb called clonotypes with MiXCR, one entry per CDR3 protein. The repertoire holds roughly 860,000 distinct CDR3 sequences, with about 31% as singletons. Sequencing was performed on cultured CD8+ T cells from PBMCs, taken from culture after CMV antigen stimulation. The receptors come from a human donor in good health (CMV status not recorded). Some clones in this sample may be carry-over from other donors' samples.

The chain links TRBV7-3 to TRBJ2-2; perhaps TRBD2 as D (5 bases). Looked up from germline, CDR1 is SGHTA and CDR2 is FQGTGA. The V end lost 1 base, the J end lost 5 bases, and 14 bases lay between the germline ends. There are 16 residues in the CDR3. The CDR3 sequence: CASSLISPAGTGELFF. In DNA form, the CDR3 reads TGTGCCAGCAGCTTAATTTCCCCTGCGGGTACCGGGGAGCTGTTTTTT.

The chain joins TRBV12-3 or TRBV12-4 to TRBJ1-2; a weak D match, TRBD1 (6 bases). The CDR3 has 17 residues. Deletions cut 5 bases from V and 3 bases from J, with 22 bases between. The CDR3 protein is CASSALLVQGGDYGYTF. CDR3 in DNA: TGTGCCAGCAGTGCCCTGCTGGTACAGGGTGGCGACTATGGCTACACCTTC.

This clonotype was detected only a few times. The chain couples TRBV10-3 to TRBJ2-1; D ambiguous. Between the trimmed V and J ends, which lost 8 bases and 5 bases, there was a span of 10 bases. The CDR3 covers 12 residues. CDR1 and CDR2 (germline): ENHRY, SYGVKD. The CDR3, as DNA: TGTGCCATCCCCGGTCCCGACAATGAGCAGTTCTTC. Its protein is CAIPGPDNEQFF.

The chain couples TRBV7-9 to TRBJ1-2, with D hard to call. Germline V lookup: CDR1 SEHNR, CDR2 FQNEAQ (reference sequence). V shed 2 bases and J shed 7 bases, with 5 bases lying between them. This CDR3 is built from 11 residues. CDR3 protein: CASSLSAGYTF. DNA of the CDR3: TGTGCCAGCAGCTTAAGTGCTGGCTACACCTTC.

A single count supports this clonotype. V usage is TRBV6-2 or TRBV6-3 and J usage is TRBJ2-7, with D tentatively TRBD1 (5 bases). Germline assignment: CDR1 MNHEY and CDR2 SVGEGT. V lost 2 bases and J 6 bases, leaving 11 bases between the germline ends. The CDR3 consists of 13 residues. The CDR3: CASSYGGASEQYV. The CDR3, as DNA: TGTGCCAGCAGTTACGGTGGGGCATCCGAGCAGTACGTC.

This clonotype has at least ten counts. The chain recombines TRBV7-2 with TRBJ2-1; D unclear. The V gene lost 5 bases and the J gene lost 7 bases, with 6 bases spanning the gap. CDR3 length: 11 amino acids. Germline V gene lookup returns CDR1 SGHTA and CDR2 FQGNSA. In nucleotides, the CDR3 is TGTGCCAGCAGCCCCCGAAATGAGCAGTTCTTC. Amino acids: CASSPRNEQFF.

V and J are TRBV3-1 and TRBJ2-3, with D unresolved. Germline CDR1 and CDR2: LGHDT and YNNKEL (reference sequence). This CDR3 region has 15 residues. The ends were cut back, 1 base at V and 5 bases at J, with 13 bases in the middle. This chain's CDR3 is CASSQAAKLLDTQYF. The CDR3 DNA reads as TGTGCCAGCAGCCAAGCTGCCAAATTATTAGATACGCAGTATTTT.

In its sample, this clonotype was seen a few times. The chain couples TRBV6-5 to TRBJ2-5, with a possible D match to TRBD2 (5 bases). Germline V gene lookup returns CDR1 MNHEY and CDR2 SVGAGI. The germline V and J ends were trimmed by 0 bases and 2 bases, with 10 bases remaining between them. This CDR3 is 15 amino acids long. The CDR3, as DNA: TGTGCCAGCAGTTACTCATGGAGGCAACAAGAGACCCAGTACTTC. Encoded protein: CASSYSWRQQETQYF.

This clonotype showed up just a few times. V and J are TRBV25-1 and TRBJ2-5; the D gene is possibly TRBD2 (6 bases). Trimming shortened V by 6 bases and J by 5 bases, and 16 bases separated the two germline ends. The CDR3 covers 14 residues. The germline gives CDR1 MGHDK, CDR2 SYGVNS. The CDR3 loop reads CASSLSGSGETQYF. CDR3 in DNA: TGTGCCAGCAGCCTTAGCGGATCTGGGGAGACCCAGTACTTC. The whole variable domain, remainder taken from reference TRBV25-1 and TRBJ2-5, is EADIYQTPRYLVIGTGKKITLECSQTMGHDKMYWYQQDPGMELHLIHYSYGVNSTEKGDLSSESTVSRIRTEHFPLTLESARPSHTSQYLCASSLSGSGETQYFGPGTRLLVL.

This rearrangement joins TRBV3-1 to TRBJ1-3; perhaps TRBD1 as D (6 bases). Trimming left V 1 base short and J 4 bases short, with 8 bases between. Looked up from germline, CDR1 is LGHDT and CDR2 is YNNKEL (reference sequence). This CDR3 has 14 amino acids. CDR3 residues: CASSQAGTGNTIYF. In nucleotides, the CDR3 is TGTGCCAGCAGCCAAGCCGGGACAGGAAACACCATATATTTT.

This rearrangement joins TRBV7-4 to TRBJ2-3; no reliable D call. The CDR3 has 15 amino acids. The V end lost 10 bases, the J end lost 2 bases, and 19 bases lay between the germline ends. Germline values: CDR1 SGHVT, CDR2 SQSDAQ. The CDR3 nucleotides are TGTGCCAACACCCCCTTAGAAACCCTCACAGATACGCAGTATTTT. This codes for CANTPLETLTDTQYF.

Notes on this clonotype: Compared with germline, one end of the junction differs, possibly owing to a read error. The CDR3 is CASTPGRTDAFF. The CDR3 bases are TGTGCCAGCACCCCCGGTCGGACTGATGCTTTCTTT. The chain carries TRBV12-3 or TRBV12-4 and TRBJ1-1; D remains unclear. The CDR3 is 12 residues long.

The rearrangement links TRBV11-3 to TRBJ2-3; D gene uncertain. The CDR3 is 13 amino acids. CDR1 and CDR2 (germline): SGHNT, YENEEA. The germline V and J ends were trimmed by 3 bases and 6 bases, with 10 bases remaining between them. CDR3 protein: CASSFNLGDTQYF. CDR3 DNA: TGTGCCAGCAGCTTCAATCTTGGGGATACGCAGTATTTT. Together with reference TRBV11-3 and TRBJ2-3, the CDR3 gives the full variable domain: EAGVVQSPRYKIIEKKQPVAFWCNPISGHNTLYWYLQNLGQGPELLIRYENEEAVDDSQLPKDRFSAERLKGVDSTLKIQPAELGDSAVYLCASSFNLGDTQYFGPGTRLTVL.

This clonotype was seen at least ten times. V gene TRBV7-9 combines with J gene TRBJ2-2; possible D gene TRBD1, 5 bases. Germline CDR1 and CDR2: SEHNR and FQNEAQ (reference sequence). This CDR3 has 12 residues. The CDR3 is CASPGSTGELFF. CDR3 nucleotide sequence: TGTGCAAGCCCAGGGTCCACCGGGGAGCTGTTTTTT. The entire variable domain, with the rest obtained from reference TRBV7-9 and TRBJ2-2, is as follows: DTGVSQNPRHKITKRGQNVTFRCDPISEHNRLYWYRQTLGQGPEFLTYFQNEAQLEKSRLLSDRFSAERPKGSFSTLEIQRTEQGDSAMYLCASPGSTGELFFGEGSRLTVL.

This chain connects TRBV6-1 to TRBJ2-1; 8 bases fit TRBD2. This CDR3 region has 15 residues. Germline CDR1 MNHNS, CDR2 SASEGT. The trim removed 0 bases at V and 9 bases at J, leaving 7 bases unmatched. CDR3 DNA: TGTGCCAGCAGTGAAGCGTTTTACGGGAGGGGTGAGCAGTTCTTC. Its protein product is CASSEAFYGRGEQFF.

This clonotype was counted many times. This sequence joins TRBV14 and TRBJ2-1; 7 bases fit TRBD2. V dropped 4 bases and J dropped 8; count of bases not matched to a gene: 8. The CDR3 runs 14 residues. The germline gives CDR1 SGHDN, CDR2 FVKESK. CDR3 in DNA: TGTGCCAGCAGCCGCGACGGGGGGAGGTATGAGCAGTTCTTC. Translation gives CASSRDGGRYEQFF. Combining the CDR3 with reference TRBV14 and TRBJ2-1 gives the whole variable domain EAGVTQFPSHSVIEKGQTVTLRCDPISGHDNLYWYRRVMGKEIKFLLHFVKESKQDESGMPNNRFLAERTGGTYSTLKVQPAELEDSGVYFCASSRDGGRYEQFFGPGTRLTVL.

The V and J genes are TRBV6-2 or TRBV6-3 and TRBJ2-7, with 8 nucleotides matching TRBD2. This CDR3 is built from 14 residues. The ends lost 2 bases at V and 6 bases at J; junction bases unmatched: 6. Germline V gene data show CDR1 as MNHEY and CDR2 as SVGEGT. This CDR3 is CASSYLDGRVEQYF. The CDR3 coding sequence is TGTGCCAGCAGTTACCTTGACGGGAGGGTCGAGCAGTACTTC.

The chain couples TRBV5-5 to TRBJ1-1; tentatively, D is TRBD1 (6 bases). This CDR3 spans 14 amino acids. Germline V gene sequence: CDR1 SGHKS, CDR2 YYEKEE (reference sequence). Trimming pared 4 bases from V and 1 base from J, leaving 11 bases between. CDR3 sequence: CASSLGHSNTEAFF. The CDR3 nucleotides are TGTGCCAGCAGCCTGGGACACTCGAACACTGAAGCTTTCTTT.

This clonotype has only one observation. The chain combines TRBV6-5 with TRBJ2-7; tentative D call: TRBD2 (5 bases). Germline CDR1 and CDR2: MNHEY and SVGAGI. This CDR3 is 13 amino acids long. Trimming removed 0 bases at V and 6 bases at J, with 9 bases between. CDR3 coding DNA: TGTGCCAGCAGTTACTCGAAAGGGAGCGAGCAGTACGTC. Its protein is CASSYSKGSEQYV.